Presented here are 23 T cell receptor beta chains from one specimen sequenced in a study of cytomegalovirus exposure and HLA in healthy donors. The PCR was carried out with 60 Vbeta primers and 13 Jbeta primers. Clones were sequenced by immunoSEQ multiplex PCR, and TCRdb holds only the in-frame ones, with some missing. The sample gives a few hundred thousand clones, around 90% of which show up once; less than 2.5% is in the top ten. Sequencing used PBMCs. The receptors originated from a woman under 30 in good health and CMV-seronegative.

Points on this clone: This sample includes further DNA sequences coding for the same CDR3. The chain combines TRBV6-6 with TRBJ2-7; 7 bases are shared with TRBD2. CDR3 length equals 15 residues. Germline CDR1 and CDR2: MNHNY and SVGAGI (reference sequence). J lost 2 bases, V lost 0 bases, and 4 bases had no gene match. Here the CDR3 DNA reads TGTGCCAGCAGTTACTCGTCGGGGGGTCCCTACGAGCAGTACTTC. Its translation: CASSYSSGGPYEQYF.

The J gene is TRBJ1-2, the V gene TRBV6-5; weak D call: TRBD1 (6 bases). The CDR3 is made up of 14 amino acids. The germline V gene encodes CDR1 MNHEY and CDR2 SVGAGI. V lost 6 bases to trimming and J lost 1 base, with 12 bases between them. The chain's CDR3 is CASSEGGVNYGYTF. The DNA of the CDR3 is TGTGCCAGCAGCGAGGGGGGGGTTAACTATGGCTACACCTTC.

The chain couples TRBV19 to TRBJ1-4, with a tentative D call TRBD1 (6 bases). Trimming stripped 6 bases from V and 8 bases from J, with 16 bases between. CDR3 size: 14 residues. Per germline, CDR1 LNHDA and CDR2 SQIVND (reference sequence). The CDR3 spells CASRETGRREKLFF. CDR3 DNA sequence: TGTGCCAGTAGAGAAACAGGGAGACGCGAAAAACTGTTTTTT. Variable domain in full (rest from reference TRBV19 and TRBJ1-4): DGGITQSPKYLFRKEGQNVTLSCEQNLNHDAMYWYRQDPGQGLRLIYYSQIVNDFQKGDIAEGYSVSREKKESFPLTVTSAQKNPTAFYLCASRETGRREKLFFGSGTQLSVL.

This clone appeared once. One end of the junction fails to match germline, which may point to a read error. The chain has TRBV11-3 and TRBJ2-1; 8 bases match TRBD1. The CDR3 runs 13 residues. The germline V gene encodes CDR1 SGHNT and CDR2 YENEEA. This CDR3 is CASSLEGQGWKVF. CDR3 sequence (DNA): TGTGCCAGCAGCTTAGAAGGACAGGGATGGAAGGTCTTC.

The chain has TRBV7-9 and TRBJ2-3; D is ambiguous. V lost 5 bases, J lost 6 bases, and 6 bases lay in between. Germline V lookup: CDR1 SEHNR, CDR2 FQNEAQ (reference sequence). The CDR3 has 11 residues. The CDR3 sequence: CASSPVDTQYF. The CDR3 nucleotides read TGTGCCAGCAGCCCCGTTGATACGCAGTATTTT.

The chain combines TRBV6-5 with TRBJ1-1, with unresolved D. This CDR3 comprises 13 residues. The germline V gene has CDR1 MNHEY and CDR2 SVGAGI. Trimming cost V 5 bases and J 1 base, with 8 bases left between them. CDR3 in DNA: TGTGCCAGCAGTGAAGCGAGGAACACTGAAGCTTTCTTT. The encoded protein is CASSEARNTEAFF.

The chain uses TRBV4-1 and TRBJ2-7, with 9 bases that match TRBD2. The CDR3 runs 14 residues. Germline V gene lookup returns CDR1 MGHRA and CDR2 YSYEKL. Losses at the gene ends were 3 bases for V and 10 bases for J; bases not matched to a gene: 10. CDR3 in amino acids: CASSHLGLAGIQYF. The CDR3 DNA sequence: TGCGCCAGCAGCCATTTGGGGCTAGCGGGGATACAGTACTTC.

This chain joins TRBV15 and TRBJ2-5; TRBD2 aligns across 7 bases. Germline trimming cut 8 bases from V and 1 base from J; bases unmatched to any gene: 1. The CDR3 sequence is 12 residues long. Looked up from germline, CDR1 is LNHNV and CDR2 is YYDKDF (reference sequence). The CDR3 loop is CATRGVQETQYF. The DNA of the CDR3 is TGTGCCACCCGGGGGGTCCAAGAGACCCAGTACTTC.

The chain couples TRBV10-3 to TRBJ2-4, with 13 bases identical to TRBD2. The CDR3 length is 16 residues. Germline V gives CDR1 ENHRY, CDR2 SYGVKD. V shed 3 bases, J shed 7 bases, and the junction held 6 bases outside the gene matches. CDR3 DNA: TGTGCCATCAGTGACTCTCCGGGACTAGCGGGGAACATTCAGTACTTC. Translated, it gives CAISDSPGLAGNIQYF.

This clone was seen once. V and J are TRBV6-6 and TRBJ1-3; no clear D. The CDR3 is 15 residues long. In germline, CDR1 is MNHNY, CDR2 SVGAGI (reference sequence). Trimming took 5 bases from V and 0 from J, leaving 11 bases between them. CDR3 DNA sequence: TGTGCCAGCAGTCCTACAGTTTCCTCTGGAAACACCATATATTTT. This sequence encodes CASSPTVSSGNTIYF.

V gene TRBV28 combines with J gene TRBJ1-2, with D maybe TRBD1 (6 bases). This CDR3 has 16 residues. From germline, CDR1 is MDHEN and CDR2 SYDVKM. With 10 bases removed from V and 6 bases from J, the gap between germline ends came to 27 bases. CDR3 amino acids: CATDSLTGIDNNGYTF. For the CDR3, the DNA is TGTGCCACCGACTCCCTAACAGGGATAGACAATAATGGCTACACCTTC.

V gene TRBV13 combines with J gene TRBJ2-2; 14 positions match TRBD2. V lost 1 base and J lost 0; bases outside the gene matches: 7. This CDR3 is 20 amino acids long. Per germline, CDR1 PRHDT and CDR2 FYEKMQ (reference sequence). CDR3 bases: TGTGCCAGCAGCTTAGCCCGGGGACTAGCGGGGGCCGCGAACACCGGGGAGCTGTTTTTT. Its translation is CASSLARGLAGAANTGELFF.

The chain recombines TRBV10-1 with TRBJ1-3; maybe TRBD1 (6 bases). The CDR3 covers 17 residues. Per the germline V gene, CDR1 is WNHNN and CDR2 is SYGVQD (reference sequence). The ends were cut back, 7 bases at V and 3 bases at J, with 22 bases in the middle. CDR3 in DNA: TGCGCCAGCACCACCCTCGGCGGGGGCGCGTATGGAAACACCATATATTTT. It specifies CASTTLGGGAYGNTIYF.

The chain is built from TRBV19 and TRBJ1-5; tentative D call: TRBD1 (5 bases). The CDR3 is 15 amino acids. The germline V gene has CDR1 LNHDA and CDR2 SQIVND (reference sequence). Trimming cost V 7 bases and J 6 bases, with 19 bases left between them. The chain's CDR3 is CASTSGYENAQPQHF. CDR3 nucleotide sequence: TGTGCCAGTACTTCAGGGTATGAGAATGCTCAGCCCCAGCATTTT.

The chain employs TRBV10-3 and TRBJ2-7; TRBD2 matches at 9 bases. V lost 10 bases and J lost 0; bases outside the gene matches: 7. The CDR3 contains 14 residues. Germline V gives CDR1 ENHRY, CDR2 SYGVKD. The CDR3 nucleotides are TGTGCCACCCGCGGGGGGGCGATCTCCTACGAGCAGTACTTC. Protein sequence: CATRGGAISYEQYF.

This chain joins TRBV6-4 and TRBJ2-5, with TRBD2 identical over 13 bases. Unmatched junction bases numbered 4, after V lost 5 bases and J lost 4 bases. CDR1 is MRHNA and CDR2 is SNTAGT in the germline V gene. The CDR3 runs to 15 residues. The CDR3 DNA sequence: TGTGCCAGCAGTAGGACTAGCGGGGGCGGAGAGACCCAGTACTTC. Its protein is CASSRTSGGGETQYF.

The V call is TRBV7-2, the J call TRBJ1-2; no clear D gene. V lost 3 bases to trimming and J lost 0 bases, with 11 bases between them. Germline V lookup: CDR1 SGHTA, CDR2 FQGNSA. This CDR3 contains 15 residues. In DNA, the CDR3 is TGTGCCAGCAGCTTCTCTGGCAGCGCTAACTATGGCTACACCTTC. Amino acids: CASSFSGSANYGYTF. The full variable domain, with the rest looked up from reference TRBV7-2 and TRBJ1-2, is GAGVSQSPSNKVTEKGKDVELRCDPISGHTALYWYRQSLGQGLEFLIYFQGNSAPDKSGLPSDRFSAERTGGSVSTLTIQRTQQEDSAVYLCASSFSGSANYGYTFGSGTRLTVV.

CDR3 protein: CASSVPAGGINEQFF. Written as DNA, the CDR3 is TGTGCCAGCAGCGTACCGGCCGGAGGGATAAATGAGCAGTTCTTC. The chain joins TRBV9 to TRBJ2-1, with D maybe TRBD2 (6 bases). The CDR3 totals 15 residues. CDR1 and CDR2 (germline): SGDLS, YYNGEE. Trimming took 1 base from V and 7 from J, leaving 15 bases between them.

The V call is TRBV10-3, the J call TRBJ1-5; D remains unclear. The germline V gene has CDR1 ENHRY and CDR2 SYGVKD. This CDR3 is 13 amino acids long. Trimming took off 4 bases at V and 4 bases at J, with 8 bases between the two ends. This chain's CDR3 is CAISGAGNQPQHF. The CDR3 DNA reads as TGTGCCATCAGTGGGGCAGGAAATCAGCCCCAGCATTTT.

J is TRBJ2-5 and V is TRBV9, with 9 bases identical to TRBD2. CDR3 length: 15 amino acids. Trimming at V came to 2 bases and at J to 2 bases, leaving 4 bases not matched to a gene. Per the germline V gene, CDR1 is SGDLS and CDR2 is YYNGEE. The CDR3 sequence is CASSVIAGEQETQYF. CDR3 coding DNA: TGTGCCAGCAGCGTGATAGCGGGGGAACAAGAGACCCAGTACTTC.

Regarding this clone: The identical CDR3 is also encoded by other nucleotide sequences in the sample. The chain has TRBV27 and TRBJ2-1, with D possibly TRBD1 on 5 matching bases. The V end lost 2 bases, the J end lost 9 bases, and 5 bases lay between the germline ends. CDR1 MNHEY and CDR2 SMNVEV come from the germline V gene (reference sequence). This CDR3 spans 11 amino acids. For the CDR3, the DNA is TGTGCCAGCAGTTTAAGGGGTGAGCAGTTCTTC. It translates to CASSLRGEQFF.

The CDR3 is CASRYSTLTGELFF. CDR3 nucleotide sequence: TGTGCCAGTAGATACAGCACCCTCACCGGGGAGCTGTTTTTT. The chain employs TRBV19 and TRBJ2-2; D not certain. Germline V gene sequence: CDR1 LNHDA, CDR2 SQIVND (reference sequence). This CDR3 region has 14 residues. The germline V and J ends were trimmed by 6 bases and 4 bases, with 12 bases remaining between them.

This sequence joins TRBV29-1 and TRBJ2-1; possible D gene TRBD1, 5 bases. The CDR3 consists of 14 residues. Trimming pared 3 bases from V and 7 bases from J, leaving 16 bases between. Germline-derived CDR1 and CDR2 are SQVTM and ANQGSEA. The CDR3 loop reads CSVEYSLTANEQFF. In DNA, the CDR3 is TGCAGCGTTGAGTACAGTTTGACAGCAAATGAGCAGTTCTTC.